This is a list of T cell receptor beta chains from one sample in a study of shared clonotypes between healthy human individuals. Using immunoSEQ multiplex PCR, the repertoire was profiled, and TCRdb retains in-frame clones only, with some absent. The sample contains 490,000 or so clones, roughly 85% of which appear only once. The sample taken for sequencing was PBMCs. All receptors come from a woman aged 35 to 49 in good health. Some clones in this sample may be carry-over from other donors' samples. Each CDR3 is given with its conserved first and last residue. Fields, in order: J gene, V gene, CDR3 protein.

TRBJ2-7 | TRBV7-2 | CASSPFSGSYEQYF
TRBJ1-2 | TRBV5-4 | CASSLVGNNYGYTF
TRBJ2-5 | TRBV2 | CASRGRWTQYF
TRBJ1-5 | TRBV6-5 | CASSQDGYSNQPQHF
TRBJ2-7 | TRBV11-2 | CASSPSGLSYEQYF
TRBJ1-4 | TRBV10-2 | CASSWGGLDEKLFF
TRBJ2-3 | TRBV5-1 | CASSSYTDTQYF
TRBJ2-3 | TRBV28 | CAGGARKDTQYF
TRBJ2-7 | TRBV19 | CASSIRQSSYEQYF
TRBJ1-2 | TRBV5-1 | CASSLEPASGQGDGYTF
TRBJ2-3 | TRBV2 | CASVPEGGTDTQYF
TRBJ2-5 | TRBV2 | CASSEAGRVGGQYF
TRBJ2-2 | TRBV5-6 | CASRSQQGVAGELFF
TRBJ2-7 | TRBV11-2 | CASRGGQENEQYF
TRBJ1-5 | TRBV21-1 | CASSRSTGPAGQPQHF
TRBJ2-7 | TRBV5-8 | CASSPRRQGTYEQYF
TRBJ2-7 | TRBV28 | CASSLGSNYEQYF
TRBJ2-2 | TRBV27 | CASTFEEDTANTGELFF
TRBJ2-5 | TRBV5-6 | CASSLAGRSQETQYF
TRBJ2-5 | TRBV5-1 | CASSFLGQAQETQYF
TRBJ2-7 | TRBV5-1 | CASSLWGATIDEQYF
TRBJ2-5 | TRBV18 | CASSPNNQETQYF
TRBJ2-2 | TRBV19 | CASSILGGIGELFF
TRBJ2-7 | TRBV5-1 | CASSQYDRATYEQYF
TRBJ1-6 | TRBV5-1 | CASSITGQGNSPLHF
TRBJ2-1 | TRBV27 | CASSLEGAHNEQFF
TRBJ2-7 | TRBV11-2 | CASSSWTGGVYEQYF
TRBJ2-7 | TRBV2 | CASSGYSYEQYF
TRBJ2-5 | TRBV2 | CASTPWKETQYF
TRBJ1-4 | TRBV5-1 | CASSLAGRTVIGEKLFF
TRBJ2-7 | TRBV5-4 | CASSTSGRPSYEQYF
TRBJ1-4 | TRBV15 | CATSSIVPYEKLFF
TRBJ2-2 | TRBV5-1 | CASSSGYGANTGELFF
TRBJ1-1 | TRBV18 | CASSPGTGTYNTEAFF
TRBJ1-4 | TRBV5-4 | CASSFPGPNEKLFF
TRBJ1-1 | TRBV5-1 | CASSLAGVAKAFF
TRBJ2-5 | TRBV5-1 | CASSLLAGGPSETQYF
TRBJ2-7 | TRBV4-2 | CASSQDDSAAYEQYF
TRBJ2-7 | TRBV30 | CAWTTANLYEQYF
TRBJ2-2 | TRBV6-1 | CASRGVWGTGELFF
TRBJ2-4 | TRBV5-1 | CASSLIPGAEGDIQYF
TRBJ1-1 | TRBV7-7 | CASSLGKDTEAFF
TRBJ2-3 | TRBV7-7 | CASSLGQGGTDTQYF
TRBJ1-1 | TRBV28 | CASNLRGAGNTEAFF
TRBJ2-2 | TRBV5-1 | CASSSGQNTGELFF
TRBJ1-1 | TRBV6-1 | CASSEYGRLNTEAFF
TRBJ2-7 | TRBV7-8 | CASSPTRTSGSYEQYF
TRBJ2-1 | TRBV5-1 | CASRDYRYNEQFF
TRBJ2-5 | TRBV9 | CASSVGGSGREGTQYF
TRBJ2-1 | TRBV5-1 | CASSLTSGEDEQFF
TRBJ2-1 | TRBV9 | CASSVEVSGVGEQFF
TRBJ2-5 | TRBV11-3 | CASSLGQETQYF
TRBJ2-7 | TRBV7-2 | CASSLPRLANEQYF
TRBJ1-3 | TRBV5-4 | CASSLQQFSGNTIYF
TRBJ1-3 | TRBV30 | CAWSIGQTSSGNTIYF
TRBJ2-7 | TRBV18 | CASSPAGTSYEQYF
TRBJ1-2 | TRBV5-1 | CASREQGARGYTF
TRBJ2-1 | TRBV5-8 | CASSSGRWTSGYNEQFF
TRBJ1-1 | TRBV5-1 | CASSLVQGGGTEAFF